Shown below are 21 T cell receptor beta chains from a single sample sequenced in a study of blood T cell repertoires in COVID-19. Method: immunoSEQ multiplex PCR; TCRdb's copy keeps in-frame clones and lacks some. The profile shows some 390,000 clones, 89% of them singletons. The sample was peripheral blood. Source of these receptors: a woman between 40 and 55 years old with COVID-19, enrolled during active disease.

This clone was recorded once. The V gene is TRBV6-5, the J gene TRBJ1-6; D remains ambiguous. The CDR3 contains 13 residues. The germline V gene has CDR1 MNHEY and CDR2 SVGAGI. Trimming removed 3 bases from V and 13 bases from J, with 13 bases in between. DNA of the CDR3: TGTGCCAGCAGTTATAAGAGGGATAGGCCCCTCCACTTT. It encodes CASSYKRDRPLHF.

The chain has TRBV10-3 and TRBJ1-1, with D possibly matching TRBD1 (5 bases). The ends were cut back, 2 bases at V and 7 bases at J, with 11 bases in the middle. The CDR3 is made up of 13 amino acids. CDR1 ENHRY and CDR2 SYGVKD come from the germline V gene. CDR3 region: CAISEGHRGEAFF. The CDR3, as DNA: TGTGCCATCAGTGAGGGACATCGCGGTGAAGCTTTCTTT.

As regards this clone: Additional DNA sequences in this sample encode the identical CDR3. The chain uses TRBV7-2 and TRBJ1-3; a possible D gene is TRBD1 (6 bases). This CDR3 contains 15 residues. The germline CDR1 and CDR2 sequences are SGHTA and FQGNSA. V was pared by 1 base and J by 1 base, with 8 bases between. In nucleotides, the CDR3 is TGTGCCAGCAGCTTAGGGACAGTTTCTGGAAACACCATATATTTT. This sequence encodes CASSLGTVSGNTIYF.

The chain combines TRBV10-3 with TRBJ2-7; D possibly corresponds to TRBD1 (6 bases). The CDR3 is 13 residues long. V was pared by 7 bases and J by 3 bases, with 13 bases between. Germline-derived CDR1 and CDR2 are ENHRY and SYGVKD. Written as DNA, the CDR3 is TGTGCCATCACCGCGGACAGAAGCTACGAGCAGTACTTC. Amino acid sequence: CAITADRSYEQYF.

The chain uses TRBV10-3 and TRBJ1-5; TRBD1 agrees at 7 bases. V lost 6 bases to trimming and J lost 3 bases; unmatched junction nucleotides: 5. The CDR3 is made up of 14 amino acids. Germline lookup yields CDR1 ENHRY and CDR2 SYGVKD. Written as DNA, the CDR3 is TGTGCCATCAGCCCACAGGGGTCCAATCAGCCCCAGCATTTT. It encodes CAISPQGSNQPQHF.

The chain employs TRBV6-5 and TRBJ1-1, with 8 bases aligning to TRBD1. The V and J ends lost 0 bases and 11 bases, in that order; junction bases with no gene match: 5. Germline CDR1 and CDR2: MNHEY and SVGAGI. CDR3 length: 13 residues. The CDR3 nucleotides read TGTGCCAGCAGTTACTCGACAGGGGCTGGGGCTTTCTTT. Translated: CASSYSTGAGAFF.

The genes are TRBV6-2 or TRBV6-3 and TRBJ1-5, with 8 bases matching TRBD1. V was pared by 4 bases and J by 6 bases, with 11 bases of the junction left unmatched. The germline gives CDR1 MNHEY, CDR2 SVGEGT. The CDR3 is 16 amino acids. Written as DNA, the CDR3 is TGTGCCAGCAGTTCGATATCAGGGGGCCCCCTTCAGCCCCAGCATTTT. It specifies CASSSISGGPLQPQHF.

In DNA, the CDR3 is TGTGCCACCAGTGATGTGGGGGCTGGGTATGGCTACACCTTC. Translated: CATSDVGAGYGYTF. This chain connects TRBV24-1 to TRBJ1-2, with TRBD1 as a possible D gene (6 bases). Trimming stripped 3 bases from V and 5 bases from J, with 12 bases between. The CDR3 runs 14 residues. Germline V gene sequence: CDR1 KGHDR, CDR2 SFDVKD.

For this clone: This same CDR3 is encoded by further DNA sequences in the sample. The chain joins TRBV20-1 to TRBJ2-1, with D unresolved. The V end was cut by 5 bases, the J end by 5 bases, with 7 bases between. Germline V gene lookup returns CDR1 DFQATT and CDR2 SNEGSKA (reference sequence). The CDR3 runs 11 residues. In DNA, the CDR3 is TGCAGTGCTCGGAGAGACAATGAGCAGTTCTTC. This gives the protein CSARRDNEQFF.

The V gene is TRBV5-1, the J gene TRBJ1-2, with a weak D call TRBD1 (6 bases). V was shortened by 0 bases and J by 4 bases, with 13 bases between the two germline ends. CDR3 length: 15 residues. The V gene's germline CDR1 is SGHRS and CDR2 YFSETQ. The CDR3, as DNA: TGCGCCAGCAGCTTGGGTAGACAGGTGGGCTATGGCTACACCTTC. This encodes CASSLGRQVGYGYTF.

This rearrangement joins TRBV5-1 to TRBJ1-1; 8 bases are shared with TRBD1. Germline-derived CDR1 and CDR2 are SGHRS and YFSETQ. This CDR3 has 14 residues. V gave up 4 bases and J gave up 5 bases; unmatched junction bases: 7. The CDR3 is CASSPGTGGTEAFF. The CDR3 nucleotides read TGCGCCAGCAGCCCCGGGACAGGAGGGACTGAAGCTTTCTTT.

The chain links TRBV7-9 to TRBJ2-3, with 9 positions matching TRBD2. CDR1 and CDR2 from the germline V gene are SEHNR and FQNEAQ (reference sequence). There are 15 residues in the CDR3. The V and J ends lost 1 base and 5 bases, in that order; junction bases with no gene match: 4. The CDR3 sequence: CASSLVAGVEDTQYF. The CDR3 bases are TGTGCCAGCAGCTTAGTAGCGGGGGTTGAAGATACGCAGTATTTT.

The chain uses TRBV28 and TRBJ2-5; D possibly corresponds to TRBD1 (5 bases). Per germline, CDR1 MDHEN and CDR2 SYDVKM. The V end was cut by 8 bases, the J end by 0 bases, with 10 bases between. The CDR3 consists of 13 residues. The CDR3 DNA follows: TGTGCCAGCGAACGACAGTACCAAGAGACCCAGTACTTC. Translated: CASERQYQETQYF.

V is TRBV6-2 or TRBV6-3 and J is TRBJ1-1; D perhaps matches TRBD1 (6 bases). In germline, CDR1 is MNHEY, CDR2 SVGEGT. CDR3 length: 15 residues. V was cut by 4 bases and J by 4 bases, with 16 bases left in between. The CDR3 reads CASSFRGQPGTEAFF. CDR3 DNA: TGTGCCAGCAGTTTCAGGGGCCAGCCTGGCACTGAAGCTTTCTTT.

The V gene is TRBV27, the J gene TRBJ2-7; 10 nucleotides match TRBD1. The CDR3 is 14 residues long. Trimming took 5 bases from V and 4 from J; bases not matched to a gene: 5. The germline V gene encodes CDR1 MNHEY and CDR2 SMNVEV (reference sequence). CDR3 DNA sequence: TGTGCCAGCAGTCTGGACAGGGGGGGTTACGAGCAGTACTTC. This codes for CASSLDRGGYEQYF.

The CDR3 nucleotides read TGTGCCATCAGTGTTAACAGGAGGAACACTGAAGCTTTCTTT. Its translation: CAISVNRRNTEAFF. V gene TRBV10-3 combines with J gene TRBJ1-1, with D tentatively TRBD1 (5 bases). Trimming removed 4 bases from V and 1 base from J, with 10 bases in between. There are 14 residues in the CDR3. Per the germline V gene, CDR1 is ENHRY and CDR2 is SYGVKD.

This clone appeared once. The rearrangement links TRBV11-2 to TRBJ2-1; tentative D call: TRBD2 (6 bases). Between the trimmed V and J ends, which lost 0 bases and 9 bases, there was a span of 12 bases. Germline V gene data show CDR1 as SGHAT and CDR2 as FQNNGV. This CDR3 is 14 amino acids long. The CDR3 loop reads CASSLDGSFGEQFF. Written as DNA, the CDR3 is TGTGCCAGCAGCTTAGACGGGAGCTTCGGTGAGCAGTTCTTC.

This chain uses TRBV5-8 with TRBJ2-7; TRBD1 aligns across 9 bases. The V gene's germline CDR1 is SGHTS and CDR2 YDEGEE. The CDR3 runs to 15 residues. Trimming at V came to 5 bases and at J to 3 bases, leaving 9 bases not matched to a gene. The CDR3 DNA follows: TGTGCCAGCAGTTTCAACCGGGACAGGGTCTACGAGCAGTACTTC. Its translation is CASSFNRDRVYEQYF.

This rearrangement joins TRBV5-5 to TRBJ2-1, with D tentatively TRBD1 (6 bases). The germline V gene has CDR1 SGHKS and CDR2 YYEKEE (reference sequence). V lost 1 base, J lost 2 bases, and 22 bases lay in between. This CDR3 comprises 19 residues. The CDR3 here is CASSLHKQNRVRAYNEQFF. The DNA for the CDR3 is TGTGCCAGCAGCTTGCACAAACAAAACAGGGTACGGGCCTACAATGAGCAGTTCTTC.

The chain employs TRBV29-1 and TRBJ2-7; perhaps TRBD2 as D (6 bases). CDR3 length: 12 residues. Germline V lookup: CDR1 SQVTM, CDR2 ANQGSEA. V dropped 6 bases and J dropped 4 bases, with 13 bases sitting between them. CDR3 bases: TGCAGCGTCCGGCCCGGGGGATACGAGCAGTACTTC. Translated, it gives CSVRPGGYEQYF.

CDR3 residues: CASSQDRQGGPEGYTF. The CDR3 nucleotides read TGCGCCAGCAGCCAAGATCGACAGGGGGGCCCTGAGGGCTACACCTTC. This chain joins TRBV4-3 and TRBJ1-2; TRBD1 matches at 9 bases. Germline-derived CDR1 and CDR2 are LGHNA and YSLEER. The CDR3 is 16 amino acids. Germline trimming cut 0 bases from V and 8 bases from J; bases unmatched to any gene: 10.